This T cell receptor (beta chain) was identified in a study of OX40 agonist ivuxolimab in advanced cancers. Some background on the complete study: Ivuxolimab was a fully human IgG2 agonistic monoclonal antibody targeting the costimulatory receptor OX40 (CD134). Partial responses occurred in three dose-escalation patients: two with cutaneous melanoma and one with hepatocellular carcinoma. In the dose-escalation cohort, 82.7% of patients were male, and the mean age was approximately 60 years, with a range of about 23 to 90. The paper describes the monotherapy dose-escalation part (N ≈ 52 patients) of the phase I trial of ivuxolimab. The purpose of peripheral TCRbeta sequencing was to test whether ivuxolimab changed TCR sequence diversity and led to clonal T-cell expansion. Patients were allowed to have had prior anti-PD-1, anti-PD-L1 or anti-CTLA-4 therapy, and 40% of the dose-escalation patients had previously received checkpoint inhibitors. Intravenous ivuxolimab was administered to patients every 2 weeks at six dose levels: 0.01, 0.1, 0.3, 1.5, 3 and 10 mg/kg. Of the approximately 54 patients in dose escalation, about 20 had hepatocellular carcinoma, some 15 had melanoma, 9 had renal cell carcinoma and 9 had head and neck cancer. Broader findings and caveats from the paper: At doses of 0.1 to 3.0 mg/kg, clonal expansion of both CD4+ and CD8+ blood T cells was observed from baseline to week 6. The antigen specificity of the peripheral T cells that underwent clonal expansion was not determined. In the 0.1-3.0 mg/kg groups, partial responders were among the patients with the lowest normalized peripheral clonal expansion, particularly in CD8+ T cells. Low levels of normalized T-cell clonal expansion were also seen in some patients who did not respond. On average, CD8+ T cells showed more expanded clones than CD4+ T cells after ivuxolimab.

Patients with autoimmune disease history or receiving systemic immunosuppression were excluded from the trial. Peripheral blood for TCR sequencing was collected from all dose cohorts at baseline, on cycle 4 day 1, and on cycle 7 day 1. The samples were drawn from a first-in-human, open-label, multicenter phase I dose-escalation trial of ivuxolimab. Adults with locally advanced or metastatic head and neck squamous cell, hepatocellular, melanoma or renal cell carcinoma were enrolled in the trial. CD4+ and CD8+ T cells were sorted separately from peripheral blood before TCR sequencing. Genomic DNA was extracted from sorted cells for sequencing of the TCRbeta CDR3 region. The immunoSEQ Assay was used to sequence the TCRbeta CDR3 regions. Drawn from immuneACCESS, this table holds only the in-frame rearrangements with V and J called that TCRdb kept. Clones are partly lost; checked studies trace under half to an unresolved V gene and leave the rest unexplained. The sample data list over 100,000 clones, and 93% of these were observed just once. The ten largest clones capture around 0.15% of the sample.

Concerning this clone itself: What this receptor recognizes is not known. Within one base of it there is no much larger clone, and no base qualities were kept.

The CDR3 runs 15 residues from the cysteine to the phenylalanine. The retained sequence is limited to the CDR3, 45 bases, with the frame set at the first base. CDR1 and CDR2 were assigned from the germline V gene as SGHRS and YFSETQ. Material: CD4+ or CD8+ T cells sorted from blood, obtained in a trial of the OX40 agonist ivuxolimab. The receptor chain draws on TRBV5-1 and TRBJ2-7; 11 central bases correspond to TRBD2. The DNA end is more similar to TRBJ2-5, so the J call may be wrong. The source of this sequence is an adult with an advanced solid tumor such as melanoma, head and neck, liver or kidney cancer. The DNA sequence is given as TGCGCCAGCAGCGGTAGCGGGGGGGCCGGAGAGACCCAGTACTTC. Its coded protein is CASSGSGGAGETQYF.